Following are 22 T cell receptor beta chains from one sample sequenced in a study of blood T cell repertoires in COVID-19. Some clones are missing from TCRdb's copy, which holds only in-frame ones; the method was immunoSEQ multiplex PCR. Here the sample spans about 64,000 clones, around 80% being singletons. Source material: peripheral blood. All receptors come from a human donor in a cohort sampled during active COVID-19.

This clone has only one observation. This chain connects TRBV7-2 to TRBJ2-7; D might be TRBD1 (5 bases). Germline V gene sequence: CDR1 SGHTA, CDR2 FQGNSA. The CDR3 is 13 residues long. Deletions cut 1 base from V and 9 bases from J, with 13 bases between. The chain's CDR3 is CASSLEESRVQYF. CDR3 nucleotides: TGTGCCAGCAGCTTAGAGGAGTCCAGGGTGCAGTACTTC.

CDR3 in amino acids: CASSSSPLSGANVLTF. In nucleotides, the CDR3 is TGTGCCAGCAGCTCAAGCCCCCTCTCTGGGGCCAACGTCCTGACTTTC. V is TRBV11-1 and J is TRBJ2-6; the D is unclear. The V gene's germline CDR1 is SGHAT and CDR2 FQDESV (reference sequence). Trimming shortened V by 4 bases and J by 0 bases, and 10 bases separated the two germline ends. The CDR3 is 16 amino acids. Combining the CDR3 with reference TRBV11-1 and TRBJ2-6 gives the whole variable domain EAEVAQSPRYKITEKSQAVAFWCDPISGHATLYWYRQILGQGPELLVQFQDESVVDDSQLPKDRFSAERLKGVDSTLKIQPAELGDSAMYLCASSSSPLSGANVLTFGAGSRLTVL.

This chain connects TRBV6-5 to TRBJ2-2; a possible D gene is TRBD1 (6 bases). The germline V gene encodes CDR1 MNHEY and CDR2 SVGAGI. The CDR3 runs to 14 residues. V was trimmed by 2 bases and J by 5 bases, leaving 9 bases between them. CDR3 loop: CASSYHGQTGELFF. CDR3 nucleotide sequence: TGTGCCAGCAGTTACCACGGACAGACCGGGGAGCTGTTTTTT.

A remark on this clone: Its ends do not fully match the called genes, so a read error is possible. DNA for the CDR3: TGTGCCAGCAGAGAAGGACTAGCGGGAGGGTATGGCACAGATACGCAGTATTTT. Residues: CASREGLAGGYGTDTQYF. The genes are TRBV6-1 and TRBJ2-3; 15 nucleotides line up with TRBD2. This CDR3 is 18 amino acids long. The germline CDR1 and CDR2 sequences are MNHNS and SASEGT.

The CDR3 nucleotides are TGCGCCAGCAGCTGGGAGGGGAGGGAGGAGACCCAGTACTTC. This codes for CASSWEGREETQYF. This chain uses TRBV5-1 with TRBJ2-5, with 7 positions matching TRBD2. This CDR3 has 14 amino acids. CDR1 is SGHRS and CDR2 is YFSETQ in the germline V gene. Trimming at V came to 3 bases and at J to 5 bases, leaving 7 bases not matched to a gene.

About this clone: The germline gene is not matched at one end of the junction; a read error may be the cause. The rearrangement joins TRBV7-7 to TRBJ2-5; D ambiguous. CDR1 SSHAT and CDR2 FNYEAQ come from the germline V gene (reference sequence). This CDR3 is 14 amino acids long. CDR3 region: CASSLAGGTETQYF. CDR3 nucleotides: TGTGCTAGCAGCTTAGCCGGCGGTACGGAGACCCAGTACTTC.

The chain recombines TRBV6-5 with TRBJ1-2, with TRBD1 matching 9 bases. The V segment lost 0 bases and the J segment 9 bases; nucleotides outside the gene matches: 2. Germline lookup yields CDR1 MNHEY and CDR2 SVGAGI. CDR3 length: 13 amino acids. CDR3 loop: CASSYSTGGRYTF. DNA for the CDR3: TGTGCCAGCAGTTACTCGACAGGGGGTCGCTACACCTTC.

The DNA for the CDR3 is TGTGCCAGCAGGGACTTCCCTACCGGGGAGCTGTTTTTT. Translating gives CASRDFPTGELFF. J is TRBJ2-2 and V is TRBV2; possible D gene TRBD2, 5 bases. Trimming took 6 bases from V and 5 from J, leaving 10 bases between them. Germline lookup yields CDR1 SNHLY and CDR2 FYNNEI. The CDR3 runs 13 residues.

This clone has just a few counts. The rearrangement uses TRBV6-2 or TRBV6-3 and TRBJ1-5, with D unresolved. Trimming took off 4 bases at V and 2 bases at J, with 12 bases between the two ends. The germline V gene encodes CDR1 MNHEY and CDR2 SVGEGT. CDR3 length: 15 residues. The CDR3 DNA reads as TGTGCCAGCAGTTCGCCCAGGTACGGCAATCAGCCCCAGCATTTT. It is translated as CASSSPRYGNQPQHF.

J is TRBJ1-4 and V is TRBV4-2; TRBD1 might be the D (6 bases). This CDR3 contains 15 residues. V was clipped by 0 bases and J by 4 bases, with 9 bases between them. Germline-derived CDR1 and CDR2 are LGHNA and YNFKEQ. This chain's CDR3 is CASSQDRGSNEKLFF. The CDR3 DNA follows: TGTGCCAGCAGCCAAGATAGGGGGAGTAATGAAAAACTGTTTTTT.

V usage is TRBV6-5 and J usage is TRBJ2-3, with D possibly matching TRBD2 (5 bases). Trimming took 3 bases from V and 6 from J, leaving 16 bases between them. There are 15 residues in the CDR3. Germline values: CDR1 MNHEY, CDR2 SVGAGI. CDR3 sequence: CASSYLEAEPDTQYF. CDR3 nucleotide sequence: TGTGCCAGCAGTTATCTGGAGGCGGAACCTGATACGCAGTATTTT.

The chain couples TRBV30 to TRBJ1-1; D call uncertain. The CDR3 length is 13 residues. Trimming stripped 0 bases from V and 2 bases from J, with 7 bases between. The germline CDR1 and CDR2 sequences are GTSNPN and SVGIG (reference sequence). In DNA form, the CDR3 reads TGTGCCTGGAGTGTCACAGTTAACACTGAAGCTTTCTTT. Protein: CAWSVTVNTEAFF.

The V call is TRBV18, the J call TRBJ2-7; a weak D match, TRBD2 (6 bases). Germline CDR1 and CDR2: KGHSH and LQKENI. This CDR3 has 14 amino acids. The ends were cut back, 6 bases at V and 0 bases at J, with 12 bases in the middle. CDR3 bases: TGTGCCAGCTCTATTAGCGGAGACTCCTACGAGCAGTACTTC. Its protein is CASSISGDSYEQYF. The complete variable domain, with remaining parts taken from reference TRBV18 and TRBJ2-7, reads NAGVMQNPRHLVRRRGQEARLRCSPMKGHSHVYWYRQLPEEGLKFMVYLQKENIIDESGMPKERFSAEFPKEGPSILRIQQVVRGDSAAYFCASSISGDSYEQYFGPGTRLTVT.

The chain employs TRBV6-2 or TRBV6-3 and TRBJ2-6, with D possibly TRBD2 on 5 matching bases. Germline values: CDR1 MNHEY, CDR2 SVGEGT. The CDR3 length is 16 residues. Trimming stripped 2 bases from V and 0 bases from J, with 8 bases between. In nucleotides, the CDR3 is TGTGCCAGCAGTTACGGGGAGAACTCTGGGGCCAACGTCCTGACTTTC. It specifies CASSYGENSGANVLTF.

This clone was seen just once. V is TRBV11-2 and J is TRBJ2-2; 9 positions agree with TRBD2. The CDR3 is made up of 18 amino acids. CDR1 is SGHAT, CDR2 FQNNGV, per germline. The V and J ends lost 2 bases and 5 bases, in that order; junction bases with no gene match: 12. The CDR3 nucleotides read TGTGCCAGCAGCTTAAGTGGGGGCCTTACTAGCGGGACCGGGGAGCTGTTTTTT. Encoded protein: CASSLSGGLTSGTGELFF.

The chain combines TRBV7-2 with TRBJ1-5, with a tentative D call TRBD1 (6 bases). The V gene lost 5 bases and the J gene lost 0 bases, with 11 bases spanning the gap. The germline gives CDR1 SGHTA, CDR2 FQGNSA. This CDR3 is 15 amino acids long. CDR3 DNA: TGTGCCAGCAGCCCCGGGACAATTAGCAATCAGCCCCAGCATTTT. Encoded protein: CASSPGTISNQPQHF.

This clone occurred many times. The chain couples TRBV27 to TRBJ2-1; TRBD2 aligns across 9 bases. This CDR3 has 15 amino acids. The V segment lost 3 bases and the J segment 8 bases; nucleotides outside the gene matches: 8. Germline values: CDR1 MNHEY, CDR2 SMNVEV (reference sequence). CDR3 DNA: TGTGCCAGCAGTTTCCTAGCGGGAAAGATCGATGAGCAGTTCTTC. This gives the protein CASSFLAGKIDEQFF.

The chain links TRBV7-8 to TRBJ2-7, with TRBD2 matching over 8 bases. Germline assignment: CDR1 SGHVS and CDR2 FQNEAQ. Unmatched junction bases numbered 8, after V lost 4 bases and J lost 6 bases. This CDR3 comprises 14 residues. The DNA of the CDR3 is TGTGCCAGCAGCTCTCGGACTAGCTCTGCCGAGCAGTACTTC. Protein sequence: CASSSRTSSAEQYF.

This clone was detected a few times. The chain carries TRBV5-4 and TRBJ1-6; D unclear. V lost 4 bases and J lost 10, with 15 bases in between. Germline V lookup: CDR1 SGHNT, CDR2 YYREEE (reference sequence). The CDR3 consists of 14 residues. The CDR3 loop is CASSLSGERSPLHF. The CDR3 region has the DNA TGTGCCAGCAGCCTGTCCGGGGAGCGGTCACCCCTCCACTTT.

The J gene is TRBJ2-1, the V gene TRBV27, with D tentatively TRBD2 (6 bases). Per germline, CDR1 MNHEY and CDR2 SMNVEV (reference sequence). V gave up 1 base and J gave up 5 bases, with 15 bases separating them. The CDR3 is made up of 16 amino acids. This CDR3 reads CASSLWGTSLDNEQFF. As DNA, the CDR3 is TGTGCCAGCAGTTTATGGGGGACTTCCCTCGACAATGAGCAGTTCTTC.

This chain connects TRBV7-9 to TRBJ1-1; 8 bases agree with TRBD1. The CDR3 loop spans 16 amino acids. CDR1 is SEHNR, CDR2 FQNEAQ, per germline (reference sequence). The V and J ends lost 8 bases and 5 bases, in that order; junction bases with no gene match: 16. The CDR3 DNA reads TGTGCCAGCCGCCCCGGTGGACAGGGAGGTCGGACTGAAGCTTTCTTT. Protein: CASRPGGQGGRTEAFF.

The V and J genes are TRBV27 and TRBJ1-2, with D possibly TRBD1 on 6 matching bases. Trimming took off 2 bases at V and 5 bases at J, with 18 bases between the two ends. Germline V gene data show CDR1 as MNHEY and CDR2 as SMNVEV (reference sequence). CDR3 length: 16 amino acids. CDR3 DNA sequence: TGTGCCAGCAGTTTAACCTTTCCCCAGGGGAATTATGGCTACACCTTC. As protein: CASSLTFPQGNYGYTF.